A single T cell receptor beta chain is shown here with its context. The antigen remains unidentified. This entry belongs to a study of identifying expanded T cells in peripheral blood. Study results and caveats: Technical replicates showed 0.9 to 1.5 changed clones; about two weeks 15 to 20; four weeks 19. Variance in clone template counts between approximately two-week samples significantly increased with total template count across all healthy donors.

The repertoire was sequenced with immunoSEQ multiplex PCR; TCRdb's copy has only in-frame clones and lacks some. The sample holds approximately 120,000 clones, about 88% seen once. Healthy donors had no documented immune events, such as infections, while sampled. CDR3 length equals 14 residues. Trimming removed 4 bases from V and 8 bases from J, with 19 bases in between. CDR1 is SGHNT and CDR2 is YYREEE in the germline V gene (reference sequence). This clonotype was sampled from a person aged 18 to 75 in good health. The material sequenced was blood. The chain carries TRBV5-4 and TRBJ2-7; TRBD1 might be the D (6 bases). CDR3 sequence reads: CASSPDRSLEKQYF. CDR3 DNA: TGTGCCAGCAGCCCGGACAGATCTCTAGAGAAGCAGTACTTC.